These 8 T cell receptor beta chains originate from one sample sequenced in a study of beta chain features in type 1 diabetes. Study outcomes and limitations: Type 1 diabetes patients showed a moderate but significant shortening of TCRB CDR3s in all four CD4+ subsets.

Their specific antigens are unknown. Expressed TCRB transcripts were sequenced because the isolated RNA had all been reverse transcribed beforehand. The repertoire was sequenced with immunoSEQ multiplex PCR; TCRdb's copy has only in-frame clones and lacks some. The table lists about 700,000 clones, 13% of them singletons. The specimen was naive CD4+ T cells from blood. The source is a man younger than 35 with type 1 diabetes.

This sequence joins TRBV5-1 and TRBJ2-7; D not resolved. The CDR3 spans 14 residues. From germline, CDR1 is SGHRS and CDR2 YFSETQ. V lost 0 bases and J lost 2, with 9 bases in between. The CDR3 DNA reads TGCGCCAGCAGCTTGGCCGGCGGCACCTACGAGCAGTACTTC. Translation: CASSLAGGTYEQYF.

This clone was detected only a few times. The V and J genes are TRBV30 and TRBJ1-2; TRBD1 might be the D (5 bases). V lost 0 bases, J lost 8 bases, and 13 bases lay in between. The length of the CDR3 is 13 residues. In germline, CDR1 is GTSNPN, CDR2 SVGIG (reference sequence). The CDR3 loop reads CAWSVRDFVGYTF. In nucleotides, the CDR3 is TGTGCCTGGAGTGTACGGGACTTCGTGGGCTACACCTTC.

The chain combines TRBV7-2 with TRBJ2-3, with D possibly TRBD2 on 7 matching bases. Germline CDR1 SGHTA, CDR2 FQGNSA. This CDR3 region has 18 residues. V lost 4 bases and J lost 0, with 20 bases in between. This CDR3 reads CASSWGGGGARSTDTQYF. The CDR3 DNA is TGTGCCAGCAGCTGGGGCGGCGGGGGCGCGCGGAGCACAGATACGCAGTATTTT.

A few counts support this clone. V usage is TRBV6-6 and J usage is TRBJ2-2; D is undetermined. V was clipped by 6 bases and J by 6 bases, with 14 bases between them. CDR3 length equals 14 residues. The germline CDR1 and CDR2 sequences are MNHNY and SVGAGI (reference sequence). CDR3 DNA: TGTGCCAGCAGCCCGGCCTCGATCCCCGGGGAGCTGTTTTTT. This codes for CASSPASIPGELFF.

The J gene is TRBJ1-1, the V gene TRBV30; D remains ambiguous. This CDR3 spans 15 amino acids. CDR1 GTSNPN and CDR2 SVGIG come from the germline V gene (reference sequence). V shed 3 bases and J shed 0 bases, with 14 bases lying between them. This chain's CDR3 is CAWRLSMVLNTEAFF. CDR3 in DNA: TGTGCCTGGAGGTTATCGATGGTTTTGAACACTGAAGCTTTCTTT. Drawing the rest from reference TRBV30 and TRBJ1-1, the complete variable domain is SQTIHQWPATLVQPVGSPLSLECTVEGTSNPNLYWYRQAAGRGLQLLFYSVGIGQISSEVPQNLSASRPQDRQFILSSKKLLLSDSGFYLCAWRLSMVLNTEAFFGQGTRLTVV.

This clone was detected a few times. The chain is built from TRBV30 and TRBJ1-2; D remains ambiguous. Germline V lookup: CDR1 GTSNPN, CDR2 SVGIG (reference sequence). The CDR3 extends over 12 amino acids. V gave up 0 bases and J gave up 8 bases, with 10 bases separating them. The CDR3 DNA reads as TGTGCCTGGAGTGTACACCCCCTGGGCTACACCTTC. Residues: CAWSVHPLGYTF.

This clone was counted between two and nine times. Other DNA sequences in this sample translate to the same CDR3. The genes are TRBV6-1 and TRBJ2-3; D is ambiguous. There are 14 residues in the CDR3. Germline values: CDR1 MNHNS, CDR2 SASEGT. V lost 1 base to trimming and J lost 1 base, with 6 bases between them. The CDR3 loop is CASSEGGGTDTQYF. CDR3 nucleotide sequence: TGTGCCAGCAGTGAAGGTGGAGGCACAGATACGCAGTATTTT.

The genes are TRBV28 and TRBJ1-1; possibly TRBD1 for D (6 bases). CDR3 length: 14 amino acids. The ends were cut back, 6 bases at V and 5 bases at J, with 16 bases in the middle. CDR1 and CDR2 (germline): MDHEN, SYDVKM. CDR3 sequence (DNA): TGTGCCAGCAGGGTGGACAGCCTGTGGACTGAAGCTTTCTTT. Amino acids: CASRVDSLWTEAFF.